Shown below are 9 T cell receptor beta chains from a single sample sequenced in a study of radiotherapy plus CTLA-4 blockade in lung cancer. Assay: immunoSEQ multiplex PCR; the TCRdb copy retains only in-frame clones and omits some. Of fewer than 85,000 clones in the sample, around 84% were seen once. Sequenced material: peripheral blood, taken from a patient treated with radiotherapy plus ipilimumab. The receptors here all came from a human donor with non-small cell lung cancer who had stable disease on radiotherapy plus ipilimumab.

The rearrangement uses TRBV9 and TRBJ2-2, with D perhaps matching TRBD2 (7 bases). The CDR3 consists of 20 residues. The V gene lost 0 bases and the J gene lost 3 bases, with 24 bases spanning the gap. Germline V lookup: CDR1 SGDLS, CDR2 YYNGEE. The CDR3 sequence: CASSVATLVSGGADTGELFF. The CDR3 coding sequence is TGTGCCAGCAGCGTAGCGACCCTCGTCTCGGGGGGCGCCGACACCGGGGAGCTGTTTTTT.

The chain is built from TRBV13 and TRBJ2-1, with unresolved D. Trimming removed 1 base from V and 3 bases from J, with 7 bases in between. CDR3 length: 14 residues. From germline, CDR1 is PRHDT and CDR2 FYEKMQ (reference sequence). CDR3 coding DNA: TGTGCCAGCAGCTTAGAACTAAACTACAATGAGCAGTTCTTC. This codes for CASSLELNYNEQFF.

The V and J genes are TRBV21-1 and TRBJ2-2; the table's D call, TRBD2, was not checked against the DNA. TRBV21-1 is a listed pseudogene. This CDR3 has 16 amino acids. DNA of the CDR3: TGTGCCAGCAGCAAAGTAAAGCGGGACGACACCGGGGAGCTGTTTTTT. Residues: CASSKVKRDDTGELFF.

The chain links TRBV29-1 to TRBJ2-7; tentatively, D is TRBD2 (5 bases). Germline V gene data show CDR1 as SQVTM and CDR2 as ANQGSEA. The CDR3 spans 12 residues. Trimming took 1 base from V and 6 from J, leaving 10 bases between them. CDR3 amino acids: CSVEGAAGEQYF. CDR3 nucleotides: TGCAGCGTTGAAGGGGCGGCGGGCGAGCAGTACTTC.

The chain is built from TRBV25-1 and TRBJ2-1; no reliable D call. CDR1 is MGHDK, CDR2 SYGVNS, per germline. The ends were cut back, 6 bases at V and 7 bases at J, with 16 bases in the middle. This CDR3 is built from 14 residues. The CDR3 sequence is CASSLGRRLNEQFF. CDR3 coding DNA: TGTGCCAGCAGCCTAGGCCGACGTCTGAATGAGCAGTTCTTC.

This chain links TRBV4-1 with TRBJ1-5; TRBD1 matches 7 bases. The V segment lost 4 bases and the J segment 0 bases; nucleotides outside the gene matches: 18. The CDR3 extends over 20 amino acids. Per germline, CDR1 MGHRA and CDR2 YSYEKL. The CDR3 region has the DNA TGCGCCAGCAGCCCAGGAGGCGACAGGGATATGACCTATAGCAATCAGCCCCAGCATTTT. Translated: CASSPGGDRDMTYSNQPQHF.

V and J are TRBV5-1 and TRBJ1-1; 7 bases are shared with TRBD1. In germline, CDR1 is SGHRS, CDR2 YFSETQ. CDR3 size: 13 residues. V shed 4 bases, J shed 7 bases, and the junction held 7 bases outside the gene matches. The CDR3 loop reads CASSEGTVYEAFF. The CDR3 DNA sequence: TGCGCCAGCAGCGAAGGGACAGTCTATGAAGCTTTCTTT.

The J gene is TRBJ2-2, the V gene TRBV10-3, with 7 bases that match TRBD2. The trim removed 7 bases at V and 4 bases at J, leaving 9 bases unmatched. The CDR3 runs to 15 residues. The germline V gene encodes CDR1 ENHRY and CDR2 SYGVKD. The CDR3 spells CAIMGGKAGTGELFF. The CDR3 DNA follows: TGTGCCATCATGGGGGGGAAAGCTGGCACCGGGGAGCTGTTTTTT.

J is TRBJ1-4 and V is TRBV10-3, with D possibly TRBD1 on 5 matching bases. V was cut by 2 bases and J by 6 bases, with 16 bases left in between. CDR3 size: 16 residues. Per the germline V gene, CDR1 is ENHRY and CDR2 is SYGVKD. The CDR3, as DNA: TGTGCCATCAGTGAGCCCGCCGGGACGAAAGATGAAAAACTGTTTTTT. Translated, it gives CAISEPAGTKDEKLFF.